In its sample, the clone carrying this T cell receptor (beta chain) was seen once. Its antigen remains unidentified. This specimen comes from a study of radiotherapy plus CTLA-4 blockade in lung cancer. Study-wide findings and caveats: Some TCR clones had been derived from tumors. These clones expanded in peripheral blood after radiotherapy plus ipilimumab.

The method was immunoSEQ multiplex PCR; TCRdb's version includes in-frame clones alone and lacks a portion of them. The sample shows about 56,000 clones, approximately 80% of them seen only once. Germline assignment: CDR1 SGHRS and CDR2 YFSETQ. CDR3 length: 14 amino acids. V lost 4 bases to trimming and J lost 8 bases, with 15 bases between them. The input for sequencing was peripheral blood, taken from a patient treated with radiotherapy plus ipilimumab. The source is a human donor with non-small cell lung cancer who had a complete response to radiotherapy plus ipilimumab. The chain employs TRBV5-1 and TRBJ1-4; D is possibly TRBD1 (6 bases). The CDR3 here is CASSRGQGSEKLFF. The CDR3 DNA is TGCGCCAGCAGCAGGGGACAAGGAAGCGAAAAACTGTTTTTT.